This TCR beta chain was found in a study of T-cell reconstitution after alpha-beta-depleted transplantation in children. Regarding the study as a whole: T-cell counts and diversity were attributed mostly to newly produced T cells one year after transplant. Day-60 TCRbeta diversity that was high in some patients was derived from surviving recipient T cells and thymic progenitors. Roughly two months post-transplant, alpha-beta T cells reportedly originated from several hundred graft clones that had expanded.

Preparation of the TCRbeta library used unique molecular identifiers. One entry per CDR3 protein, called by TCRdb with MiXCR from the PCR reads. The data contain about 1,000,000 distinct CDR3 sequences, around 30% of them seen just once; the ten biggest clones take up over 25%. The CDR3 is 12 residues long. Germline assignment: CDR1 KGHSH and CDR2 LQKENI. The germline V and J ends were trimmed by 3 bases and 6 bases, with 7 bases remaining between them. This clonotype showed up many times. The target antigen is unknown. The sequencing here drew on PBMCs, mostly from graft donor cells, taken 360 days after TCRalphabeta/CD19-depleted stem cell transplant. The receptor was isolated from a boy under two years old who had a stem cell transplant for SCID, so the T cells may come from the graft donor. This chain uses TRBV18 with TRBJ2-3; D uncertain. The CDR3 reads CASSPIRDTQYF. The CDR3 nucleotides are TGTGCCAGCTCACCGATTCGGGATACGCAGTATTTT.